The 7 T cell receptor beta chains presented below share a single source sample, sequenced in a study of OX40 agonist ivuxolimab in advanced cancers. TCRdb's copy holds only in-frame clones and misses some; the assay was immunoSEQ multiplex PCR. The sample consists of roughly 89,000 clones, approximately 91% of them appearing once. The sequences come from CD4+ or CD8+ T cells sorted from blood, collected in a trial of the OX40 agonist ivuxolimab. Every receptor here comes from an adult with an advanced solid tumor such as melanoma, head and neck, liver or kidney cancer.

This chain links TRBV29-1 with TRBJ2-5; D is perhaps TRBD1 or TRBD2 (5 bases each). The V end lost 6 bases, the J end lost 0 bases, and 14 bases lay between the germline ends. This CDR3 comprises 14 residues. Germline V gene sequence: CDR1 SQVTM, CDR2 ANQGSEA. This chain's CDR3 is CSVARGRNQETQYF. The DNA for the CDR3 is TGCAGCGTAGCAAGGGGACGGAACCAAGAGACCCAGTACTTC.

This chain joins TRBV7-2 and TRBJ1-5, with D unclear. Germline assignment: CDR1 SGHTA and CDR2 FQGNSA. V shed 5 bases and J shed 1 base, with 12 bases lying between them. CDR3 length: 15 amino acids. In DNA form, the CDR3 reads TGTGCCAGCAGCCCGGACCGCAACAGCAATCAGCCCCAGCATTTT. As protein: CASSPDRNSNQPQHF.

The rearrangement uses TRBV2 and TRBJ1-4; 9 bases agree with TRBD1. Per germline, CDR1 SNHLY and CDR2 FYNNEI. The V and J ends lost 8 bases and 7 bases, in that order; junction bases with no gene match: 2. The CDR3 runs to 12 residues. The DNA of the CDR3 is TGTGCCAGCCGGGACAGGGCTGAAAAACTGTTTTTT. This translates into CASRDRAEKLFF.

This rearrangement joins TRBV7-9 to TRBJ2-4; D not certain. The V end was cut by 8 bases, the J end by 7 bases, with 15 bases between. Germline V gene lookup returns CDR1 SEHNR and CDR2 FQNEAQ (reference sequence). CDR3 length: 13 residues. The CDR3 loop is CASRAAVGNIQYF. CDR3 nucleotide sequence: TGTGCCAGCCGCGCGGCTGTAGGGAACATTCAGTACTTC.

The gene calls are TRBV5-4 and TRBJ2-1; TRBD2 matches 7 bases. The CDR3 has 16 residues. V lost 1 base and J lost 1; bases outside the gene matches: 5. The germline V gene encodes CDR1 SGHNT and CDR2 YYREEE (reference sequence). The CDR3 bases are TGTGCCAGCAGCTTGCGGACTAGTCTTTCCTACAATGAGCAGTTCTTC. Amino acids: CASSLRTSLSYNEQFF.

J is TRBJ1-5 and V is TRBV6-6; 10 positions agree with TRBD1. Trimming took 4 bases from V and 7 from J; bases not matched to a gene: 7. Germline V gives CDR1 MNHNY, CDR2 SVGAGI (reference sequence). The length of the CDR3 is 15 residues. The CDR3 nucleotides are TGTGCCAGCAGTTTAAGACAGGGGGCTCGCCAGCCCCAGCATTTT. This translates into CASSLRQGARQPQHF.

This clone has a single count. V gene TRBV5-1 combines with J gene TRBJ2-7; D gene unclear. The length of the CDR3 is 14 residues. Germline V gives CDR1 SGHRS, CDR2 YFSETQ. Trimming took off 0 bases at V and 2 bases at J, with 9 bases between the two ends. This CDR3 reads CASSLGRYPYEQYF. DNA of the CDR3: TGCGCCAGCAGCTTGGGCAGGTACCCCTACGAGCAGTACTTC.